Following are 24 T cell receptor beta chains from one sample sequenced in a study of T cell responses to AZD1222 COVID-19 vaccine. Sequencing was performed with immunoSEQ multiplex PCR; in TCRdb, only in-frame clones are kept and a portion is missing. This table has over 95,000 clones, over 85% appearing once. The sequencing here drew on peripheral blood, taken on day 0 of AZD1222 vaccination. These receptor sequences come from an adult in good health.

V usage is TRBV6-5 and J usage is TRBJ1-5; a possible D gene is TRBD1 (6 bases). This CDR3 region has 14 residues. Germline V gene lookup returns CDR1 MNHEY and CDR2 SVGAGI. V was shortened by 8 bases and J by 2 bases, with 13 bases between the two germline ends. The CDR3 bases are TGTGCCAGCGGAGCAGGGGAGGGCAATCAGCCCCAGCATTTT. It translates to CASGAGEGNQPQHF.

The gene calls are TRBV30 and TRBJ2-3, with D uncertain. Germline V lookup: CDR1 GTSNPN, CDR2 SVGIG (reference sequence). V dropped 2 bases and J dropped 0 bases, with 15 bases sitting between them. The CDR3 is 16 residues long. The CDR3 loop is CAWSSPPGFSTDTQYF. The CDR3 DNA is TGTGCCTGGAGTTCCCCCCCGGGTTTTAGCACAGATACGCAGTATTTT. The complete variable domain, with remaining parts taken from reference TRBV30 and TRBJ2-3, reads SQTIHQWPATLVQPVGSPLSLECTVEGTSNPNLYWYRQAAGRGLQLLFYSVGIGQISSEVPQNLSASRPQDRQFILSSKKLLLSDSGFYLCAWSSPPGFSTDTQYFGPGTRLTVL.

The chain uses TRBV29-1 and TRBJ2-7; D is tentatively TRBD1 or TRBD2 (5 bases each). Germline CDR1 and CDR2: SQVTM and ANQGSEA. The CDR3 is 14 amino acids. Trimming took off 3 bases at V and 0 bases at J, with 12 bases between the two ends. This chain's CDR3 is CSVEVGTYSYEQYF. The DNA of the CDR3 is TGCAGCGTTGAGGTAGGGACCTACTCCTACGAGCAGTACTTC.

The CDR3 spells CASRGQGVTEAFF. Here the CDR3 DNA reads TGTGCCAGCAGAGGACAGGGGGTCACTGAAGCTTTCTTT. V gene TRBV27 combines with J gene TRBJ1-1; 10 nucleotides line up with TRBD1. Germline lookup yields CDR1 MNHEY and CDR2 SMNVEV (reference sequence). The CDR3 has 13 amino acids. Unmatched junction bases numbered 2, after V lost 6 bases and J lost 4 bases.

This clone was recorded only once. CDR3 protein: CASSFRDEQFF. As DNA, the CDR3 is TGTGCCAGCAGTTTTCGTGATGAGCAGTTCTTC. The J gene is TRBJ2-1, the V gene TRBV28; D remains unclear. This CDR3 contains 11 residues. The V gene lost 3 bases and the J gene lost 8 bases, with 5 bases spanning the gap. Per germline, CDR1 MDHEN and CDR2 SYDVKM.

The chain uses TRBV10-3 and TRBJ2-7; D is uncertain. The CDR3 spans 15 residues. The V gene lost 10 bases and the J gene lost 0 bases, with 19 bases spanning the gap. From germline, CDR1 is ENHRY and CDR2 SYGVKD. CDR3 amino acids: CATQDKVDSSYEQYF. CDR3 DNA: TGTGCCACTCAAGACAAGGTCGATAGCTCCTACGAGCAGTACTTC.

This clone was seen just once. The chain links TRBV6-4 to TRBJ1-6; 7 bases align to TRBD1. J gave up 9 bases and V 6 bases, and 8 bases lay outside the gene matches. Germline V lookup: CDR1 MRHNA, CDR2 SNTAGT. The CDR3 loop spans 14 amino acids. Here the CDR3 DNA reads TGTGCCAGCAGCGTAACAGGGGAAGGTTCACCCCTCCACTTT. It encodes CASSVTGEGSPLHF.

V gene TRBV28 combines with J gene TRBJ1-2; D uncertain. The germline gives CDR1 MDHEN, CDR2 SYDVKM. This CDR3 is 13 amino acids long. Trimming took off 3 bases at V and 2 bases at J, with 7 bases between the two ends. The CDR3 nucleotides are TGTGCCAGCAGTTTGTCCGGGAACTATGGCTACACCTTC. Its protein is CASSLSGNYGYTF.

This chain connects TRBV2 to TRBJ2-7, with D possibly being TRBD1 (5 bases). The CDR3 spans 14 residues. V was shortened by 6 bases and J by 4 bases, with 16 bases between the two germline ends. Germline CDR1 is SNHLY and CDR2 is FYNNEI. CDR3 sequence (DNA): TGTGCCAGCAGCTCCTGGCGACAGCCTTACGAGCAGTACTTC. Translation gives CASSSWRQPYEQYF.

This rearrangement joins TRBV28 to TRBJ2-6; D not resolved. Germline V gene sequence: CDR1 MDHEN, CDR2 SYDVKM. V was trimmed by 9 bases and J by 2 bases, leaving 11 bases between them. CDR3 length: 14 amino acids. The DNA of the CDR3 is TGTGCCAGTGCCAACGTTGCTGGGGCCAACGTCCTGACTTTC. This codes for CASANVAGANVLTF.

This rearrangement joins TRBV7-2 to TRBJ1-4; 9 bases agree with TRBD1. Per germline, CDR1 SGHTA and CDR2 FQGNSA. The CDR3 covers 14 residues. With V trimmed by 4 bases and J by 7 bases, 4 bases remained unmatched. CDR3 in DNA: TGTGCCAGCAGCTCGGGACAGGGTGGTGAAAAACTGTTTTTT. Protein product: CASSSGQGGEKLFF.

V is TRBV5-8 and J is TRBJ2-7; a weak D match, TRBD2 (6 bases). The V end was cut by 4 bases, the J end by 9 bases, with 20 bases between. Per the germline V gene, CDR1 is SGHTS and CDR2 is YDEGEE. The CDR3 has 14 residues. The CDR3 DNA sequence: TGTGCCAGCAGCCAACGACTAGGCAATACGGGGCAGTACTTC. It is translated as CASSQRLGNTGQYF.

V is TRBV2 and J is TRBJ1-2, with D perhaps matching TRBD1 (5 bases). This CDR3 has 15 residues. Germline assignment: CDR1 SNHLY and CDR2 FYNNEI. Trimming left V 5 bases short and J 6 bases short, with 19 bases between. The DNA of the CDR3 is TGTGCCAGCAGTATTTTTCCGGGACTAGAGGATGGCTACACCTTC. Protein sequence: CASSIFPGLEDGYTF. The whole variable domain, remainder taken from reference TRBV2 and TRBJ1-2, is EPEVTQTPSHQVTQMGQEVILRCVPISNHLYFYWYRQILGQKVEFLVSFYNNEISEKSEIFDDQFSVERPDGSNFTLKIRSTKLEDSAMYFCASSIFPGLEDGYTFGSGTRLTVV.

The chain joins TRBV11-3 to TRBJ1-1; D unresolved. V dropped 1 base and J dropped 3 bases, with 6 bases sitting between them. CDR3 length: 13 residues. Germline V gene sequence: CDR1 SGHNT, CDR2 YENEEA. As DNA, the CDR3 is TGTGCCAGCAGCTTAGGTATGGACACTGAAGCTTTCTTT. This translates into CASSLGMDTEAFF.

V and J are TRBV9 and TRBJ2-1; 9 positions agree with TRBD2. The CDR3 is 16 residues long. Germline CDR1 is SGDLS and CDR2 is YYNGEE. The V segment lost 7 bases and the J segment 3 bases; nucleotides outside the gene matches: 11. For the CDR3, the DNA is TGTGCCAGCGGAAACCCCTTAGCGGGGGTCTACAATGAGCAGTTCTTC. Translation: CASGNPLAGVYNEQFF.

V and J are TRBV15 and TRBJ1-2; D gene unclear. The CDR3 covers 13 residues. Trimming cost V 0 bases and J 7 bases, with 9 bases left between them. Germline V CDR1 and CDR2: LNHNV, YYDKDF (reference sequence). The CDR3 protein is CATSRDHQSGYTF. The CDR3 DNA follows: TGTGCCACCAGCAGAGATCACCAGTCTGGCTACACCTTC.

V is TRBV2 and J is TRBJ1-1, with D possibly TRBD1 on 5 matching bases. With 6 bases removed from V and 0 bases from J, the gap between germline ends came to 14 bases. In germline, CDR1 is SNHLY, CDR2 FYNNEI. The CDR3 spans 15 residues. In DNA, the CDR3 is TGTGCCAGCAGGTTACTGGGACGGCTGAACACTGAAGCTTTCTTT. As protein: CASRLLGRLNTEAFF.

This chain connects TRBV6-6 to TRBJ2-3, with D perhaps TRBD1 (5 bases). Germline values: CDR1 MNHNY, CDR2 SVGAGI (reference sequence). The CDR3 runs to 14 residues. The V end lost 6 bases, the J end lost 4 bases, and 14 bases lay between the germline ends. CDR3 coding DNA: TGTGCCAGCAGGCCCAGGGCTCCCCCAGATACGCAGTATTTT. Encoded protein: CASRPRAPPDTQYF.

This chain links TRBV7-9 with TRBJ1-2; D might be TRBD1 (6 bases). Trimming removed 3 bases at V and 6 bases at J, with 14 bases between. This CDR3 is built from 14 residues. Germline-derived CDR1 and CDR2 are SEHNR and FQNEAQ (reference sequence). The CDR3 coding sequence is TGTGCCAGCAGCTTGTATGGGGGCATTAATGGCTACACCTTC. Its translation: CASSLYGGINGYTF.

This chain links TRBV24-1 with TRBJ2-3, with D possibly matching TRBD2 (6 bases). This CDR3 contains 18 residues. V was cut by 3 bases and J by 2 bases, with 20 bases left in between. Germline V CDR1 and CDR2: KGHDR, SFDVKD. The CDR3 nucleotides are TGTGCCACCAGTGATATCAATCGGGACTTCTCCTCCACAGATACGCAGTATTTT. This encodes CATSDINRDFSSTDTQYF.

Here the CDR3 DNA reads TGTGCCAGCAGCGCTACGGGACAGGGGAAGCACACTGAAGCTTTCTTT. Its protein is CASSATGQGKHTEAFF. The V gene is TRBV7-3, the J gene TRBJ1-1; 10 positions agree with TRBD1. The V and J ends lost 5 bases and 3 bases, in that order; junction bases with no gene match: 9. Germline CDR1 SGHTA, CDR2 FQGTGA. The CDR3 consists of 16 residues.

V is TRBV9 and J is TRBJ2-6, with TRBD1 as a possible D gene (5 bases). CDR1 is SGDLS, CDR2 YYNGEE, per germline. With 2 bases removed from V and 2 bases from J, the gap between germline ends came to 11 bases. The CDR3 consists of 16 residues. The CDR3 DNA follows: TGTGCCAGCAGCGTGTCCGACAGCCCTGGGGCCAACGTCCTGACTTTC. Its translation is CASSVSDSPGANVLTF.

This sequence joins TRBV4-1 and TRBJ1-1; D gene uncertain. V lost 1 base and J lost 0, with 6 bases in between. The CDR3 length is 14 residues. CDR1 is MGHRA and CDR2 is YSYEKL in the germline V gene. CDR3: CASSQVGVNTEAFF. CDR3 coding DNA: TGCGCCAGCAGCCAAGTTGGGGTGAACACTGAAGCTTTCTTT.

V is TRBV6-2 or TRBV6-3 and J is TRBJ2-2; TRBD2 is a possible D gene (6 bases). Looked up from germline, CDR1 is MNHEY and CDR2 is SVGEGT. CDR3 size: 18 residues. V was clipped by 0 bases and J by 1 base, with 15 bases between them. As DNA, the CDR3 is TGTGCCAGCAGTTACTCACTGGGCGCGGGGAAGAACACCGGGGAGCTGTTTTTT. Protein sequence: CASSYSLGAGKNTGELFF.